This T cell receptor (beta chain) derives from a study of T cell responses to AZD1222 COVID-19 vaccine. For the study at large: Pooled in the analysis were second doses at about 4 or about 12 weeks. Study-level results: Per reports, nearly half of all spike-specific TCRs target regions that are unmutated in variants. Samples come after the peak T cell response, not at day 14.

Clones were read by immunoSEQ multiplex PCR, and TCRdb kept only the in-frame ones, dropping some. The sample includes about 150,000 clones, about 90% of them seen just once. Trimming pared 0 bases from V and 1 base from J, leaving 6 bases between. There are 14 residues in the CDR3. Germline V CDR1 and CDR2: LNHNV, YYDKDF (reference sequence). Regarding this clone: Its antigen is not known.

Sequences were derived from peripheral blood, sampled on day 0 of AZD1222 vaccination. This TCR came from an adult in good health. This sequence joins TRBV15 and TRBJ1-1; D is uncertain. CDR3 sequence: CATSRDLRNTEAFF. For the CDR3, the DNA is TGTGCCACCAGCAGAGATCTCAGGAACACTGAAGCTTTCTTT.